This T cell receptor beta chain originates from a study of blood T cell repertoires in COVID-19. Across the whole study: Both acute and convalescent COVID-19 samples were obtained from the United States, Italy and Spain. T cells, B-cell-depleted T cells, or PBMCs supplied cDNA or gDNA.

Original processing methods: How many nucleated cells were present was estimated from reference gene primer amplification. Repertoires were generated with immunoSEQ multiplex PCR, while TCRdb's copy carries only in-frame clones and drops some. D and trimming were read from the DNA, whereas the V and J calls and clone size are those reported in that table. The table shows around 81,000 clones, with 86% occurring only once. This receptor was obtained from a woman aged 60-75 years with acute or convalescent COVID-19. Specimen: peripheral blood.

The CDR3 region has the DNA TGCGCCAGCAGCTTGGGGACAGTAGGTTCACCCCTCCACTTT. Its protein product is CASSLGTVGSPLHF. This chain joins TRBV5-1 and TRBJ1-6; weak D call: TRBD1 (6 bases). This CDR3 contains 14 residues. V was shortened by 0 bases and J by 9 bases, with 10 bases between the two germline ends. From germline, CDR1 is SGHRS and CDR2 YFSETQ.